Each of the 18 T cell receptor beta chains below was sequenced from the same sample in a study of cytomegalovirus exposure and HLA in healthy donors. Primers: 60 Vbeta forward and 13 Jbeta reverse. The table came from immunoSEQ multiplex PCR; TCRdb's copy has only in-frame clones and leaves some out. The data show around 200,000 clones, around four fifths seen once. The sample consisted of PBMCs. All receptors derive from a man in his fifties in good health and CMV-seronegative.

This clone was recorded a few times. This rearrangement joins TRBV9 to TRBJ2-2; 8 bases align to TRBD1. This CDR3 is 16 amino acids long. With V trimmed by 3 bases and J by 0 bases, 4 bases remained unmatched. Germline assignment: CDR1 SGDLS and CDR2 YYNGEE. The CDR3 bases are TGTGCCAGCAGCGGCGGACAGGGAGCGAACACCGGGGAGCTGTTTTTT. This encodes CASSGGQGANTGELFF.

The genes are TRBV6-1 and TRBJ2-7; the D is unclear. Germline V gives CDR1 MNHNS, CDR2 SASEGT. The CDR3 contains 13 residues. Trimming shortened V by 7 bases and J by 0 bases, and 10 bases separated the two germline ends. CDR3 bases: TGTGCCAGCAATTATTCCCCCTCCTACGAGCAGTACTTC. Amino acid sequence: CASNYSPSYEQYF.

The chain has TRBV11-3 and TRBJ2-1, with D hard to call. The germline gives CDR1 SGHNT, CDR2 YENEEA. The CDR3 length is 13 residues. Trimming stripped 3 bases from V and 10 bases from J, with 13 bases between. The CDR3 sequence: CASSLVRSGEQFF. The CDR3 DNA reads as TGTGCCAGCAGCTTGGTCCGCTCAGGCGAGCAGTTCTTC.

This chain uses TRBV28 with TRBJ2-7; D possibly corresponds to TRBD2 (6 bases). The ends were cut back, 3 bases at V and 2 bases at J, with 14 bases in the middle. Per the germline V gene, CDR1 is MDHEN and CDR2 is SYDVKM. This CDR3 contains 15 residues. CDR3 sequence reads: CASSLGRGRTYEQYF. The CDR3 DNA sequence: TGTGCCAGCAGTTTGGGGCGGGGTAGAACCTACGAGCAGTACTTC.

The chain carries TRBV27 and TRBJ2-6; D call uncertain. This CDR3 has 15 residues. The V end was cut by 1 base, the J end by 0 bases, with 4 bases between. The germline gives CDR1 MNHEY, CDR2 SMNVEV (reference sequence). The CDR3 sequence: CASSLWSSGANVLTF. CDR3 coding DNA: TGTGCCAGCAGTTTATGGAGCTCTGGGGCCAACGTCCTGACTTTC.

This chain links TRBV25-1 with TRBJ2-7; 7 bases agree with TRBD2. This CDR3 region has 15 residues. The J segment lost 7 bases and the V segment lost 3 bases, leaving 12 bases of the junction unmatched. Germline loops: CDR1 MGHDK, CDR2 SYGVNS. CDR3 residues: CASSDPVSGIREQYF. In DNA, the CDR3 is TGTGCCAGCAGTGACCCCGTCAGCGGGATTCGGGAGCAGTACTTC.

The chain is built from TRBV9 and TRBJ1-1; 8 nucleotides align to TRBD1. This CDR3 region has 18 residues. With 4 bases clipped from V and 1 base from J, the junction kept 15 bases outside the gene matches. Germline-derived CDR1 and CDR2 are SGDLS and YYNGEE. The CDR3 DNA reads TGTGCCAGCAGCTCCAACACAGACGCGGACAGGGCGAACACTGAAGCTTTCTTT. This translates into CASSSNTDADRANTEAFF.

The chain recombines TRBV5-4 with TRBJ2-7; 12 bases match TRBD2. The CDR3 is made up of 14 amino acids. The germline V gene encodes CDR1 SGHNT and CDR2 YYREEE (reference sequence). J gave up 6 bases and V 2 bases, and 3 bases lay outside the gene matches. The CDR3 loop is CASSFGTSGLEQYF. The CDR3 nucleotides read TGTGCCAGCAGCTTTGGGACTAGCGGGCTCGAGCAGTACTTC.

The genes are TRBV9 and TRBJ1-1; maybe TRBD1 (5 bases). V was shortened by 0 bases and J by 1 base, with 10 bases between the two germline ends. Germline V gene lookup returns CDR1 SGDLS and CDR2 YYNGEE. This CDR3 has 15 residues. DNA of the CDR3: TGTGCCAGCAGCGTAGTGGGGGGAACGAACACTGAAGCTTTCTTT. This sequence encodes CASSVVGGTNTEAFF.

This sequence joins TRBV27 and TRBJ2-3; weak D call: TRBD1 (5 bases). CDR1 is MNHEY, CDR2 SMNVEV, per germline (reference sequence). V was trimmed by 3 bases and J by 0 bases, leaving 13 bases between them. CDR3 length: 16 amino acids. Here the CDR3 reads CASSFLPRQSTDTQYF. In DNA, the CDR3 is TGTGCCAGCAGTTTCCTCCCCAGACAGAGCACAGATACGCAGTATTTT.

This rearrangement joins TRBV19 to TRBJ2-3; D call uncertain. Germline assignment: CDR1 LNHDA and CDR2 SQIVND (reference sequence). With 5 bases removed from V and 4 bases from J, the gap between germline ends came to 10 bases. CDR3 length: 13 residues. The CDR3 loop reads CASSPPPSDTQYF. The CDR3 DNA is TGTGCCAGTAGTCCCCCCCCTTCAGATACGCAGTATTTT. Combining the CDR3 with reference TRBV19 and TRBJ2-3 gives the whole variable domain DGGITQSPKYLFRKEGQNVTLSCEQNLNHDAMYWYRQDPGQGLRLIYYSQIVNDFQKGDIAEGYSVSREKKESFPLTVTSAQKNPTAFYLCASSPPPSDTQYFGPGTRLTVL.

The CDR3 loop reads CASSLGGESGRGSYNEQFF. In nucleotides, the CDR3 is TGTGCCAGCAGCTTGGGGGGAGAAAGCGGGAGAGGGTCCTACAATGAGCAGTTCTTC. The V call is TRBV7-9, the J call TRBJ2-1; 8 nucleotides agree with TRBD2. V lost 3 bases and J lost 1; bases outside the gene matches: 14. In germline, CDR1 is SEHNR, CDR2 FQNEAQ (reference sequence). This CDR3 spans 19 amino acids.

The rearrangement links TRBV4-1 to TRBJ2-7, with D possibly TRBD1 on 5 matching bases. The V gene's germline CDR1 is MGHRA and CDR2 YSYEKL. V lost 4 bases and J lost 5, with 21 bases in between. This CDR3 is built from 16 residues. The CDR3 region is CASSLPSAQGNHEQYF. The CDR3 DNA reads as TGCGCCAGCAGCCTCCCCTCGGCGCAGGGTAACCACGAGCAGTACTTC.

The V call is TRBV5-1, the J call TRBJ2-7; the D gene is possibly TRBD1 (6 bases). Trimming took off 5 bases at V and 6 bases at J, with 18 bases between the two ends. Germline V gene sequence: CDR1 SGHRS, CDR2 YFSETQ. The CDR3 is 14 residues long. The CDR3 here is CASRPGQIFGEQYF. DNA for the CDR3: TGCGCCAGCAGGCCCGGACAGATTTTTGGCGAGCAGTACTTC.

Concerning this clone itself: The identical CDR3 is also encoded by other nucleotide sequences in the sample. CDR3 DNA: TGTGCCAGCTCCGGACAGGGCGGGACTGAAGCTTTCTTT. It is translated as CASSGQGGTEAFF. This chain connects TRBV18 to TRBJ1-1, with 8 bases matching TRBD1. CDR1 and CDR2 (germline): KGHSH, LQKENI. V trimming: 6 bases; J trimming: 5 bases; junction bases outside the gene matches: 5. This CDR3 has 13 residues.

This chain connects TRBV19 to TRBJ2-7; 8 bases agree with TRBD2. CDR1 is LNHDA, CDR2 SQIVND, per germline (reference sequence). CDR3 length equals 15 residues. V lost 5 bases and J lost 4; bases outside the gene matches: 10. The CDR3 sequence is CASSEGGLAKYEQYF. CDR3 nucleotides: TGTGCCAGTAGTGAAGGAGGACTAGCAAAATACGAGCAGTACTTC.

The chain combines TRBV27 with TRBJ2-1; 9 nucleotides match TRBD1. Germline V gene lookup returns CDR1 MNHEY and CDR2 SMNVEV (reference sequence). The CDR3 runs 16 residues. V shed 5 bases, J shed 6 bases, and the junction held 11 bases outside the gene matches. The CDR3 sequence: CASSAVTGTGSNEQFF. The CDR3 DNA sequence: TGTGCCAGCAGTGCCGTGACCGGGACAGGGTCCAATGAGCAGTTCTTC.

The chain uses TRBV5-1 and TRBJ2-5, with 7 bases fitting TRBD1. Germline trimming cut 0 bases from V and 5 bases from J; bases unmatched to any gene: 10. Germline V gene lookup returns CDR1 SGHRS and CDR2 YFSETQ. The CDR3 totals 16 residues. CDR3 DNA sequence: TGCGCCAGCAGCTTGGAGCCGACAGGGACGCAGGAGACCCAGTACTTC. Its protein product is CASSLEPTGTQETQYF.